The T cell receptor (beta chain) described here comes from a study of T cell changes during pregnancy in multiple sclerosis. This table comes from immunoSEQ multiplex PCR, and its TCRdb copy is limited to in-frame clones, with some not included. This sample has 75,000 to 80,000 clones, with 90% to 95% found just once. Note on this clone: Other DNA sequences from this sample encode an identical CDR3 as well.

The ends were cut back, 0 bases at V and 3 bases at J, with 6 bases in the middle. The CDR3 extends over 12 amino acids. Germline V CDR1 and CDR2: GTSNPN, SVGIG (reference sequence). The sequence was collected from a female donor in good health, enrolled as a control in a pregnancy study. V gene TRBV30 combines with J gene TRBJ2-7, with no clear D. Sequences were derived from peripheral blood, sampled after pregnancy. In nucleotides, the CDR3 is TGTGCCTGGAGTGTCACGGGCTACGAGCAGTACTTC. Translation: CAWSVTGYEQYF. Complete variable domain (other parts from reference TRBV30 and TRBJ2-7): SQTIHQWPATLVQPVGSPLSLECTVEGTSNPNLYWYRQAAGRGLQLLFYSVGIGQISSEVPQNLSASRPQDRQFILSSKKLLLSDSGFYLCAWSVTGYEQYFGPGTRLTVT.